This T cell receptor (beta chain) was documented in a study of glioma-infiltrating T cells. The iRepertoire nested amplicon-rescue multiplex PCR amplified TCR alpha and beta CDR3s from RNA. Input was about 85-450 ng of tissue mRNA or PBMC total RNA. TCRdb used MiXCR to reprocess the multiplex PCR reads, holding one entry per CDR3 protein. This table holds under 200,000 distinct CDR3 sequences, over 40% found once. Study-level results: Very few CDR3 sequences were shared between tissue and blood.

This clonotype turned up a few times. As yet, its antigen is unknown. This receptor was obtained from a human donor with low-grade glioma or glioblastoma, undergoing nonglioma brain surgery, or in good health (not recorded which). Sequencing was performed on glioma tissue, nonneoplastic brain tissue, or PBMCs (not recorded which).

Here the CDR3 DNA reads TGTGCCAGCAGCGTAAAACCCTCTGGAAACACCATATATTTT. Amino acid sequence: CASSVKPSGNTIYF. The V call is TRBV9, the J call TRBJ1-3, with no clear D. CDR3 length: 14 residues. Looked up from germline, CDR1 is SGDLS and CDR2 is YYNGEE. Trimming removed 1 base from V and 0 bases from J, with 5 bases in between.